The 27 T cell receptor beta chains in this list originate from one sample, sequenced in a study of OX40 agonist ivuxolimab in advanced cancers. Some clones are missing from TCRdb's copy, which holds only in-frame ones; the method was immunoSEQ multiplex PCR. Counted here are about 16,000 clones, almost 85% occurring once; the ten biggest clones make up about 72%. This material consisted of CD4+ or CD8+ T cells sorted from blood, taken in a trial of the OX40 agonist ivuxolimab. These receptors all come from an adult with an advanced solid tumor such as melanoma, head and neck, liver or kidney cancer.

The rearrangement uses TRBV30 and TRBJ2-2; D remains unclear. The germline V gene encodes CDR1 GTSNPN and CDR2 SVGIG (reference sequence). The V and J ends lost 7 bases and 0 bases respectively, with 12 bases between them. This CDR3 has 14 residues. The CDR3 is CASTRPPNTGELFF. The CDR3 DNA is TGTGCCTCGACTCGACCCCCGAACACCGGGGAGCTGTTTTTT.

The chain couples TRBV5-6 to TRBJ2-2; weak D call: TRBD1 (5 bases). V was trimmed by 4 bases and J by 2 bases, leaving 9 bases between them. The CDR3 extends over 14 amino acids. Germline-derived CDR1 and CDR2 are SGHDT and YYEEEE. The CDR3 here is CASSIDSNTGELFF. The CDR3 DNA follows: TGTGCCAGCAGCATCGACAGTAACACCGGGGAGCTGTTTTTT.

The chain couples TRBV6-5 to TRBJ2-7, with 11 bases matching TRBD1. V was pared by 6 bases and J by 2 bases, with 6 bases of the junction left unmatched. The germline V gene has CDR1 MNHEY and CDR2 SVGAGI. This CDR3 region has 15 residues. CDR3 DNA: TGTGCCAGCAGAACCCGGGACAGGGGGACCTACGAGCAGTACTTC. This encodes CASRTRDRGTYEQYF.

About this clone: The missing conserved phenylalanine or tryptophan at the end of this CDR3 makes a read error likely. The V gene is TRBV20-1, the J gene TRBJ1-2, with D unresolved. The CDR3 spans 11 residues. CDR1 DFQATT and CDR2 SNEGSKA come from the germline V gene (reference sequence). V was clipped by 3 bases and J by 3 bases, with 5 bases between them. CDR3 sequence (DNA): TGCAGTGCTAGGGACCACTATGGCTACACCTCC. This encodes CSARDHYGYTS.

This sequence joins TRBV10-3 and TRBJ2-5; TRBD2 agrees at 9 bases. The CDR3 runs to 15 residues. From germline, CDR1 is ENHRY and CDR2 SYGVKD. V lost 4 bases to trimming and J lost 1 base; unmatched junction nucleotides: 4. The DNA for the CDR3 is TGTGCCATCAGTGGGCTAGCGGGGAGCCAAGAGACCCAGTACTTC. Translating it yields CAISGLAGSQETQYF.

The V gene is TRBV10-3, the J gene TRBJ2-3; the match to TRBD2 covers 12 bases. Unmatched junction bases numbered 16, after V lost 3 bases and J lost 6 bases. Germline CDR1 ENHRY, CDR2 SYGVKD. The CDR3 covers 19 residues. The CDR3, as DNA: TGTGCCATCAGTGATGGGACAGGGACTAGCGGGCACTTTGGGGATACGCAGTATTTT. Encoded protein: CAISDGTGTSGHFGDTQYF.

The CDR3 spells CSEAQGSYNEQFF. CDR3 coding DNA: TGCAGCGAGGCGCAGGGTTCCTACAATGAGCAGTTCTTC. This chain joins TRBV29-1 and TRBJ2-1; D perhaps matches TRBD1 (5 bases). Trimming cost V 7 bases and J 1 base, with 11 bases left between them. CDR3 size: 13 residues. Germline CDR1 is SQVTM and CDR2 is ANQGSEA.

The chain carries TRBV4-3 and TRBJ2-2; D unresolved. The V end was cut by 0 bases, the J end by 4 bases, with 18 bases between. The CDR3 has 18 amino acids. The germline gives CDR1 LGHNA, CDR2 YSLEER. CDR3 sequence (DNA): TGCGCCAGCAGCCAAGATCTACATAGCACACTCTTCACCGGGGAGCTGTTTTTT. Encoded protein: CASSQDLHSTLFTGELFF.

The chain recombines TRBV5-5 with TRBJ1-1; TRBD1 might be the D (5 bases). V shed 4 bases and J shed 3 bases, with 10 bases lying between them. This CDR3 is built from 13 residues. Germline-derived CDR1 and CDR2 are SGHKS and YYEKEE (reference sequence). CDR3 bases: TGTGCCAGCAGCGAGGGACTCCACACTGAAGCTTTCTTT. As protein: CASSEGLHTEAFF. The full variable domain, rest sourced from reference TRBV5-5 and TRBJ1-1, is DAGVTQSPTHLIKTRGQQVTLRCSPISGHKSVSWYQQVLGQGPQFIFQYYEKEERGRGNFPDRFSARQFPNYSSELNVNALLLGDSALYLCASSEGLHTEAFFGQGTRLTVV.

The chain has TRBV7-9 and TRBJ2-2; unclear D gene. The CDR3 is made up of 14 amino acids. The V gene lost 1 base and the J gene lost 9 bases, with 12 bases spanning the gap. Germline loops: CDR1 SEHNR, CDR2 FQNEAQ (reference sequence). The CDR3 nucleotides are TGTGCCAGCAGCTTAGAACCAGTTAACAGGGAGCTGTTTTTT. Encoded protein: CASSLEPVNRELFF.

V is TRBV2 and J is TRBJ1-1; D might be TRBD1 (5 bases). Germline CDR1 and CDR2: SNHLY and FYNNEI. Deletions cut 0 bases from V and 3 bases from J, with 23 bases between. The CDR3 contains 19 residues. CDR3 bases: TGTGCCAGCAGTGAAGCTCTGGGGTTATTGGGGGATTGGTACACTGAAGCTTTCTTT. Translated, it gives CASSEALGLLGDWYTEAFF.

The J gene is TRBJ1-1, the V gene TRBV6-5, with TRBD1 identical over 7 bases. Germline V gene data show CDR1 as MNHEY and CDR2 as SVGAGI. CDR3 length: 15 residues. V was pared by 0 bases and J by 8 bases, with 9 bases of the junction left unmatched. CDR3 loop: CASSYSWDSTLEAFF. In DNA form, the CDR3 reads TGTGCCAGCAGTTACTCTTGGGACAGCACACTCGAAGCTTTCTTT.

This sequence joins TRBV11-2 and TRBJ1-2; possible D gene TRBD1, 5 bases. The CDR3 covers 16 residues. V lost 0 bases to trimming and J lost 5 bases, with 16 bases between them. Germline loops: CDR1 SGHAT, CDR2 FQNNGV. CDR3 sequence (DNA): TGTGCCAGCAGCTTAGAGGTCTCCGGGACGGCGTATGGCTACACCTTC. It translates to CASSLEVSGTAYGYTF.

The chain couples TRBV6-5 to TRBJ1-2, with D maybe TRBD1 (6 bases). Deletions cut 6 bases from V and 3 bases from J, with 11 bases between. The CDR3 covers 13 residues. Per germline, CDR1 MNHEY and CDR2 SVGAGI. The CDR3 nucleotides are TGTGCCAGCAGGGAACAGGGATACTATGGCTACACCTTC. It translates to CASREQGYYGYTF.

This clone occurred a few times. V gene TRBV28 combines with J gene TRBJ2-5; TRBD1 agrees at 9 bases. The trim removed 3 bases at V and 4 bases at J, leaving 6 bases unmatched. The germline V gene encodes CDR1 MDHEN and CDR2 SYDVKM. The CDR3 is 15 residues long. The CDR3 DNA is TGTGCCAGCAGTTTGTCTACAGGGGGCGGAGAGACCCAGTACTTC. Protein sequence: CASSLSTGGGETQYF.

This clone has only one observation. V usage is TRBV19 and J usage is TRBJ2-1, with 13 bases identical to TRBD2. Germline V gives CDR1 LNHDA, CDR2 SQIVND (reference sequence). CDR3 length equals 15 residues. The junction had 7 bases not matched to a gene; V was cut back by 5 bases and J by 9 bases. The CDR3 protein is CASSGGLAGISEQFF. The CDR3 DNA follows: TGTGCCAGTAGTGGGGGACTAGCGGGAATCAGTGAGCAGTTCTTC.

The genes are TRBV27 and TRBJ2-7; unclear D gene. CDR1 and CDR2 from the germline V gene are MNHEY and SMNVEV (reference sequence). V was clipped by 0 bases and J by 3 bases, with 9 bases between them. The CDR3 extends over 14 amino acids. The CDR3 loop reads CASSLSGEDYEQYF. As DNA, the CDR3 is TGTGCCAGCAGTTTATCCGGTGAGGACTACGAGCAGTACTTC.

This clone has a single count. The chain joins TRBV5-4 to TRBJ1-5; 10 bases fit TRBD1. Germline V gene lookup returns CDR1 SGHNT and CDR2 YYREEE (reference sequence). CDR3 length equals 15 residues. With V trimmed by 3 bases and J by 2 bases, 2 bases remained unmatched. The CDR3 bases are TGTGCCAGCAGCTGGGGGACAGGGGGCAATCAGCCCCAGCATTTT. Amino acids: CASSWGTGGNQPQHF.

This rearrangement joins TRBV6-6 to TRBJ1-1; TRBD1 is a possible D gene (5 bases). Trimming pared 0 bases from V and 5 bases from J, leaving 10 bases between. The CDR3 has 14 residues. CDR1 is MNHNY and CDR2 is SVGAGI in the germline V gene (reference sequence). The CDR3 loop reads CASSYSWGSTEAFF. CDR3 in DNA: TGTGCCAGCAGTTACTCGTGGGGGAGTACTGAAGCTTTCTTT.

The genes are TRBV4-1 and TRBJ1-2, with 9 bases that match TRBD1. The CDR3 totals 17 residues. Germline V gene sequence: CDR1 MGHRA, CDR2 YSYEKL. The ends lost 1 base at V and 3 bases at J; junction bases unmatched: 9. The CDR3 region is CASSQGQGVFTDYGYTF. Here the CDR3 DNA reads TGCGCCAGCAGCCAAGGACAGGGGGTATTCACCGACTATGGCTACACCTTC.

The V call is TRBV7-9, the J call TRBJ2-7, with TRBD2 identical over 7 bases. The CDR3 runs to 16 residues. The germline V gene encodes CDR1 SEHNR and CDR2 FQNEAQ (reference sequence). V lost 6 bases, J lost 1 base, and 12 bases stayed unmatched. Here the CDR3 reads CASSRLGGSASYEQYF. The CDR3 DNA sequence: TGTGCCAGCAGTCGCTTGGGCGGGAGCGCTTCCTACGAGCAGTACTTC.

The rearrangement links TRBV13 to TRBJ2-7; 7 nucleotides line up with TRBD2. Trimming took 3 bases from V and 11 from J; bases not matched to a gene: 7. CDR1 and CDR2 from the germline V gene are PRHDT and FYEKMQ (reference sequence). This CDR3 has 12 residues. This CDR3 reads CASSFSGGGEYF. DNA for the CDR3: TGTGCCAGCAGCTTTAGCGGTGGGGGGGAGTACTTC.

J is TRBJ1-1 and V is TRBV27, with a weak D call TRBD1 (5 bases). The V gene's germline CDR1 is MNHEY and CDR2 SMNVEV (reference sequence). CDR3 length equals 14 residues. The V end lost 2 bases, the J end lost 6 bases, and 13 bases lay between the germline ends. CDR3 region: CASSLTQGGAEAFF. In nucleotides, the CDR3 is TGTGCCAGCAGTTTAACCCAGGGAGGGGCTGAAGCTTTCTTT.

CDR3 sequence reads: CASSPSGANVLTF. The CDR3 DNA is TGTGCCAGCAGTCCCTCTGGGGCCAACGTCCTGACTTTC. The chain couples TRBV2 to TRBJ2-6; D ambiguous. The germline gives CDR1 SNHLY, CDR2 FYNNEI. This CDR3 is 13 amino acids long. V gave up 5 bases and J gave up 0 bases, with 2 bases separating them.

The J gene is TRBJ2-1, the V gene TRBV11-3; D is possibly TRBD1 or TRBD2 (6 bases each). Trimming left V 9 bases short and J 5 bases short, with 20 bases between. Germline loops: CDR1 SGHNT, CDR2 YENEEA. The CDR3 totals 15 residues. The CDR3: CASNLEGGRNNEQFF. CDR3 nucleotides: TGTGCCAGTAACTTAGAGGGGGGCAGGAACAATGAGCAGTTCTTC.

V and J are TRBV27 and TRBJ2-7, with 9 bases that match TRBD1. The germline CDR1 and CDR2 sequences are MNHEY and SMNVEV (reference sequence). V lost 4 bases to trimming and J lost 2 bases; unmatched junction nucleotides: 6. The CDR3 has 15 amino acids. The CDR3 is CASSSGTGIPYEQYF. The CDR3 coding sequence is TGTGCCAGCAGTTCCGGGACAGGGATCCCCTACGAGCAGTACTTC.

The chain joins TRBV15 to TRBJ2-7; TRBD2 matches at 11 bases. The CDR3 runs 17 residues. Germline CDR1 and CDR2: LNHNV and YYDKDF (reference sequence). Germline trimming cut 0 bases from V and 5 bases from J; bases unmatched to any gene: 9. For the CDR3, the DNA is TGTGCCACCAGCAGAGATCGTACTAGCGGGAGCGGAAACGAGCAGTACTTC. Its protein is CATSRDRTSGSGNEQYF.